These T cell receptor beta chains were read from a single sample in a study of glioma-infiltrating T cells. MiXCR, run by TCRdb on the multiplex PCR reads, gives a single entry per CDR3 protein. Among about 180,000 distinct CDR3 sequences, over 40% were seen once, and the ten largest hold around 5%. Sequencing was performed on glioma tissue, nonneoplastic brain tissue, or PBMCs (not recorded which). The receptors derive from a human donor with low-grade glioma or glioblastoma, undergoing nonglioma brain surgery, or in good health (not recorded which). CDR3s include the opening cysteine and the closing phenylalanine or tryptophan. The D gene is left open where the match is weak. Expanded clones get a size class; other rows say once, few or many, or leave the size out.

cdr3_length	clone_size	v_call	d_call	j_call	cdr3_nt	cdr3_aa
15	-	TRBV10-3	-	TRBJ1-1	TGTGCCATCAGTGAGTCTGGAGAGGGGAAAACTGAAGCTTTCTTT	CAISESGEGKTEAFF
16	many	TRBV28	TRBD1	TRBJ2-3	TGTGCCACCGACGGAGACACCGGGACAGGGACAGATACGCAGTATTTT	CATDGDTGTGTDTQYF
16	-	TRBV4-3	TRBD2	TRBJ2-1	TGCGCCAGCAGACAAGAACGACTAGCGGGGGTACAGGAGCAGTTCTTC	CASRQERLAGVQEQFF
16	-	TRBV4-1	-	TRBJ2-2	TGCGCCAGCAGCCAAGAGGGAAGATGGAACACCGGGGAGCTGTTTTTT	CASSQEGRWNTGELFF
13	few	TRBV5-5	-	TRBJ1-1	TGTGCCAGCAGCTTACGGTTCACGACTGAAGCTTTCTTT	CASSLRFTTEAFF
13	-	TRBV29-1	-	TRBJ2-1	TGCAGCGTCCCGGGACATTCAAACAATGAGCAGTTCTTC	CSVPGHSNNEQFF
16	many	TRBV28	TRBD1	TRBJ2-2	TGTGCCAGCAGTTCACCCCAAGACAGGGTCGCCGGGGAGCTGTTTTTT	CASSSPQDRVAGELFF
15	many	TRBV6-1	-	TRBJ1-2	TGTGCCAGCAGGGGAGACATTTCACCTAACTATGGCTACACCTTC	CASRGDISPNYGYTF
13	few	TRBV2	TRBD2	TRBJ2-7	TGTGCCAGCAGTGCTCTAGCGGGATACGAGCAGTACTTC	CASSALAGYEQYF
16	-	TRBV6-5	TRBD2	TRBJ2-5	TGTGCCAGCAGTTACGGGACTAGCGGGATGGCAGAGACCCAGTACTTC	CASSYGTSGMAETQYF
15	-	TRBV12-3/TRBV12-4	-	TRBJ2-1	TGTGCCAGCAGTTTATCTCAGGGATCGGACAATGAGCAGTTCTTC	CASSLSQGSDNEQFF
13	few	TRBV3-1	-	TRBJ1-3	TGTGCCAGCAGCCCAGCGGCTGGAAACACCATATATTTT	CASSPAAGNTIYF
11	few	TRBV14	-	TRBJ2-2	TGTGCCAGCAGCCTTGGCGTGGAGCTGTTTTTT	CASSLGVELFF
14	many	TRBV18	-	TRBJ1-1	TGTGCCAGCTCACCACAACGGTATGACACTGAAGCTTTCTTT	CASSPQRYDTEAFF
16	-	TRBV2	TRBD1	TRBJ2-7	TGTGCCAGCAGCTCTCGGCCCGGGACAGGGTTTGCAGAGCAGTACTTC	CASSSRPGTGFAEQYF
14	many	TRBV20-1	-	TRBJ2-5	TGCAGTGCTCCCCCCTCTGCGGTGGGGGAGACCCAGTACTTC	CSAPPSAVGETQYF
14	-	TRBV28	TRBD2	TRBJ2-5	TGTGCCAGCAGTACCCACGGGAGGCAAGAGACCCAGTACTTC	CASSTHGRQETQYF
14	many	TRBV20-1	-	TRBJ2-3	TGCAGTGCCGCGGGACACCAGAACACAGATACGCAGTATTTT	CSAAGHQNTDTQYF
17	-	TRBV11-1	TRBD2	TRBJ2-5	TGTGCCAGCAGCTTACAAGGACTAGCGGGACCACAAGAGACCCAGTACTTC	CASSLQGLAGPQETQYF
19	few	TRBV4-1	TRBD1	TRBJ2-7	TGCGCCAGCAGCCAACGGGGACAGGGGATGGAGCTGGAGAAGTACGAGCAGTACTTC	CASSQRGQGMELEKYEQYF
15	many	TRBV6-1	-	TRBJ2-6	TGTGCCAGCAGTCGAGAAGTAGCTGGGGCCAACGTCCTGACTTTC	CASSREVAGANVLTF
14	many	TRBV7-2	-	TRBJ1-3	TGTGCCAGCAGCCCTCGGGCAGGGGGAAACACCATATATTTT	CASSPRAGGNTIYF
16	few	TRBV5-1	TRBD1	TRBJ2-1	TGCGCCAGCAGCTTGGCATCGGGGACAGGATACAATGAGCAGTTCTTC	CASSLASGTGYNEQFF
13	many	TRBV28	-	TRBJ1-2	TGTGCCAGCAGCACCGACGGGGAAGATGGCTACACCTTC	CASSTDGEDGYTF
16	-	TRBV6-2/TRBV6-3	TRBD2	TRBJ2-3	TGTGCCAGCAGTTACTCGATTACAGCGGGGACAGATACGCAGTATTTT	CASSYSITAGTDTQYF
13	few	TRBV12-3/TRBV12-4	-	TRBJ1-2	TGTGCCAGCAGTTTAGGACAGATCTATGGCTACACCTTC	CASSLGQIYGYTF
13	-	TRBV5-4	-	TRBJ2-2	TGTGCCAGCAGCTTGTCCGGGGTCGGGGAGCTGGTTTTT	CASSLSGVGELVF
14	-	TRBV2	TRBD1	TRBJ2-1	TGTGCCAGCAAAGACAGGGACTCCTACAATGAGCAGTTCTTC	CASKDRDSYNEQFF
20	-	TRBV28	TRBD2	TRBJ2-1	TGTGCCACCCGCAGTTTAGGAGTAAAGCGGGACCGAGGAATAGGCAATGAGCAGTTCTTC	CATRSLGVKRDRGIGNEQFF
16	many	TRBV19	TRBD1	TRBJ2-3	TGTGCCAGTAGTCTACAGGGGTCTACGTTCGAGGATACGCAGTATTTT	CASSLQGSTFEDTQYF
12	-	TRBV19	TRBD1	TRBJ2-7	TGTGCCAGTAACCCAGGGGGTGGCGAGCAGTACTTC	CASNPGGGEQYF
16	many	TRBV28	-	TRBJ1-1	TGTGCCAGCACCCCCCGGGGCAGAGGTTCTAACACTGAAGCTTTCTTT	CASTPRGRGSNTEAFF
12	few	TRBV30	TRBD1	TRBJ1-2	TGTGCCTGGGCGAAGACAGGGAGTGGCTACACCTTC	CAWAKTGSGYTF
14	-	TRBV2	TRBD1	TRBJ2-7	TGTGCCAGCAGCGGACAGGGGCGTACCTACGAGCAGAACTTC	CASSGQGRTYEQNF
13	-	TRBV5-1	-	TRBJ2-3	TGCGCCAGCAGCCGTGACAACACAGATACGAAGTATTTT	CASSRDNTDTKYF
15	-	TRBV5-5	-	TRBJ2-3	TGTGCCAGCAGCTTGGGACCATCTAGCACAGATACGCAGTATTTT	CASSLGPSSTDTQYF
14	many	TRBV7-2	TRBD1	TRBJ2-7	TGTGCCAGCAGCTTAAGGCAGGGGGCTAACGAGCAGTACTTC	CASSLRQGANEQYF
15	many	TRBV27	-	TRBJ2-2	TGTGCCAGCAGTATCTCACAGGGGGGGGCCGGGGAGCTGTTTTTT	CASSISQGGAGELFF
12	-	TRBV4-1	-	TRBJ1-1	TGCGCCAGCAGCTACTCGGACACTGAAGCTTTCTTT	CASSYSDTEAFF
13	few	TRBV7-9	-	TRBJ2-7	TGTGCCAGCAGCTTTGGGTCTGTGGGCGAGCAGTACTTC	CASSFGSVGEQYF
15	many	TRBV28	TRBD2	TRBJ2-7	TGTGCCAGCAGGGGACCTAGCGGGCAAGTCTACGAGCAGTACTTC	CASRGPSGQVYEQYF
15	-	TRBV4-2	TRBD2	TRBJ2-7	TGTGCCAGCAGCCAAGATCTAGCGGGAGATCCCGAGCAGTACTTC	CASSQDLAGDPEQYF
14	few	TRBV7-3	-	TRBJ1-2	TGTGCCAGCAGCTTTGCAGGGGACCGGGATGGCTACACCTTC	CASSFAGDRDGYTF
12	many	TRBV12-3/TRBV12-4	-	TRBJ1-1	TGTGCCAGCACGAGGATGAACACTGAAGCTTTCTTT	CASTRMNTEAFF
12	-	TRBV14	-	TRBJ2-3	TGTGCCAGCAGCCCCTTTATGAATACGCAGTATTTT	CASSPFMNTQYF
13	many	TRBV20-1	TRBD1	TRBJ1-2	TGCAGTGCTAGAGAGGACAGGAACTATGGCTACACCTTC	CSAREDRNYGYTF
14	once	TRBV19	-	TRBJ2-3	TGTGCCAGTAGTAACAACGGAGACACAGATACGCAGTATTTT	CASSNNGDTDTQYF
14	-	TRBV4-2	TRBD1	TRBJ1-4	TGTGCCAGCAGTTCCAGACAGGGTAATGAAAAACTGTTTTTT	CASSSRQGNEKLFF
13	-	TRBV20-1	-	TRBJ1-2	TGCAGTGCTAACCCTGTGTCTAACTATGGCTACACCTTC	CSANPVSNYGYTF
15	many	TRBV4-2	TRBD2	TRBJ2-1	TGTGCCAGCAGCCAACTAGCGGGAGAGATCGATGAGCAGTTCTTC	CASSQLAGEIDEQFF
16	many	TRBV7-2	-	TRBJ2-3	TGTGCCAGCAGCTTAATGGCTAACCCTAGCACAGATACGCAGTATTTT	CASSLMANPSTDTQYF
13	-	TRBV2	TRBD1	TRBJ1-4	TGTGCCAACCGGGACAGGGGAGATGAAAAACTGTTTTTT	CANRDRGDEKLFF
14	many	TRBV20-1	TRBD1	TRBJ2-7	TGCAGTGCTTCCCCGGGACAGAACTTCTACGAGCAGTACTTC	CSASPGQNFYEQYF
13	few	TRBV30	-	TRBJ1-4	TGTGCCTGGAGGTCGGGGGCGGGGGAAAAACTGTTTTTT	CAWRSGAGEKLFF
14	-	TRBV11-2	-	TRBJ1-1	TGTGCCAGCAGCCCACTAACGCGGGGGACTGAAGCTTTCTTT	CASSPLTRGTEAFF
12	few	TRBV12-3/TRBV12-4	-	TRBJ2-3	TGTGCCAGCAGAATTATCACAGATACGCAGTATTTT	CASRIITDTQYF
15	-	TRBV28	TRBD2	TRBJ2-1	TGTGCCAGCAGCCGACTAGCGGACAGGTACAATGAGCAGTTCTTC	CASSRLADRYNEQFF